Shown below are 15 T cell receptor beta chains from a single sample sequenced in a study of early stage breast cancer tumors. Sequencing was performed with immunoSEQ multiplex PCR; in TCRdb, only in-frame clones are kept and a portion is missing. The sample consists of about 48,000 clones, approximately 83% of them appearing once. The sequenced material came from blood. These receptors were collected from a person between 50 and 60 years old with breast cancer.

The V gene is TRBV5-1, the J gene TRBJ2-3, with 12 positions matching TRBD2. With V trimmed by 2 bases and J by 6 bases, 4 bases remained unmatched. Germline values: CDR1 SGHRS, CDR2 YFSETQ. The CDR3 length is 15 residues. The CDR3 DNA is TGCGCCAGCAGCTTTCTAGCGGGGGGGCCGGATACGCAGTATTTT. The encoded protein is CASSFLAGGPDTQYF.

V gene TRBV27 combines with J gene TRBJ1-1, with 8 bases matching TRBD1. Losses at the gene ends were 5 bases for V and 1 base for J; bases not matched to a gene: 24. CDR3 length: 21 amino acids. Germline V gene data show CDR1 as MNHEY and CDR2 as SMNVEV (reference sequence). CDR3: CASSRFSLKVRGRGKNTEAFF. The CDR3 DNA follows: TGTGCCAGCAGTCGGTTTTCTCTCAAGGTCAGGGGGCGGGGAAAGAACACTGAAGCTTTCTTT.

The chain couples TRBV7-9 to TRBJ1-2; the D is unclear. CDR1 is SEHNR and CDR2 is FQNEAQ in the germline V gene (reference sequence). The CDR3 spans 14 residues. Trimming cost V 5 bases and J 8 bases, with 18 bases left between them. CDR3 in DNA: TGTGCCAGCAGCCCCGCGGGGTCGGTGTGGGGCTACACCTTC. Its protein product is CASSPAGSVWGYTF.

The CDR3 DNA is TGCGCCAGCAGCCATAGCCCACTTAGCGGGAACTCCTACGAGCAGTACTTC. Translating gives CASSHSPLSGNSYEQYF. This chain links TRBV4-1 with TRBJ2-7; 8 bases fit TRBD2. The CDR3 sequence is 17 residues long. CDR1 is MGHRA, CDR2 YSYEKL, per germline. The trim removed 3 bases at V and 0 bases at J, leaving 10 bases unmatched.

The V gene is TRBV6-5, the J gene TRBJ2-3; D remains unclear. CDR1 is MNHEY and CDR2 is SVGAGI in the germline V gene. The CDR3 is 15 residues long. V was cut by 2 bases and J by 3 bases, with 12 bases left in between. DNA of the CDR3: TGTGCCAGCAGTTACGTGGTAGGGATGACAGATACGCAGTATTTT. Protein product: CASSYVVGMTDTQYF.

This clone was detected only a few times. This sequence joins TRBV11-2 and TRBJ2-7; 12 bases agree with TRBD2. Per germline, CDR1 SGHAT and CDR2 FQNNGV. The CDR3 length is 14 residues. V shed 5 bases, J shed 6 bases, and the junction held 5 bases outside the gene matches. DNA for the CDR3: TGTGCCAGCAGCCTAGCGGGGGGGTCGGGCGAGCAGTACTTC. Translated, it gives CASSLAGGSGEQYF.

V usage is TRBV9 and J usage is TRBJ2-3, with D perhaps TRBD2 (6 bases). The germline V and J ends were trimmed by 2 bases and 0 bases, with 16 bases remaining between them. Germline CDR1 and CDR2: SGDLS and YYNGEE. The CDR3 covers 17 residues. The CDR3 is CASSVSSGRGSTDTQYF. In nucleotides, the CDR3 is TGTGCCAGCAGCGTCTCAAGCGGGCGCGGTAGCACAGATACGCAGTATTTT. The full variable domain, completed using reference TRBV9 and TRBJ2-3, is DSGVTQTPKHLITATGQRVTLRCSPRSGDLSVYWYQQSLDQGLQFLIQYYNGEERAKGNILERFSAQQFPDLHSELNLSSLELGDSALYFCASSVSSGRGSTDTQYFGPGTRLTVL.

The J gene is TRBJ2-2, the V gene TRBV7-3; D remains unclear. Per germline, CDR1 SGHTA and CDR2 FQGTGA. Trimming left V 2 bases short and J 6 bases short, with 7 bases between. This CDR3 spans 13 amino acids. The CDR3 bases are TGTGCCAGCAGCTTATCCCAGCCCGGGGAGCTGTTTTTT. Its protein is CASSLSQPGELFF.

The chain recombines TRBV7-2 with TRBJ1-1; TRBD1 might be the D (6 bases). The CDR3 has 13 amino acids. The V and J ends lost 5 bases and 5 bases respectively, with 12 bases between them. Looked up from germline, CDR1 is SGHTA and CDR2 is FQGNSA. CDR3 protein: CASSGTGLTEAFF. In DNA, the CDR3 is TGTGCCAGCAGCGGAACAGGGTTGACTGAAGCTTTCTTT.

The chain joins TRBV7-2 to TRBJ2-5; TRBD2 agrees at 8 bases. The germline gives CDR1 SGHTA, CDR2 FQGNSA. This CDR3 contains 15 residues. V shed 1 base and J 7 bases; nucleotides not matched to a gene: 8. The CDR3 spells CASSLDSGTRGTQYF. The CDR3 nucleotides read TGTGCCAGCAGCTTAGATAGCGGGACCCGGGGGACCCAGTACTTC.

The chain uses TRBV19 and TRBJ2-7; 8 positions agree with TRBD2. There are 14 residues in the CDR3. Germline assignment: CDR1 LNHDA and CDR2 SQIVND (reference sequence). Germline trimming cut 4 bases from V and 2 bases from J; bases unmatched to any gene: 4. CDR3 protein: CASSRAGGTYEQYF. CDR3 nucleotide sequence: TGTGCCAGTAGTAGGGCGGGAGGAACCTACGAGCAGTACTTC.

This chain joins TRBV5-1 and TRBJ2-1; D possibly matches TRBD1 or TRBD2 (5 bases each). Trimming took 4 bases from V and 6 from J, leaving 17 bases between them. This CDR3 has 15 residues. Germline V gene sequence: CDR1 SGHRS, CDR2 YFSETQ. The CDR3 loop is CASSPGTKTGNEQFF. In DNA, the CDR3 is TGCGCCAGCAGCCCTGGGACCAAAACCGGCAATGAGCAGTTCTTC.

In its sample, this clone is medium-sized. V usage is TRBV18 and J usage is TRBJ2-7, with 11 nucleotides matching TRBD2. Germline CDR1 and CDR2: KGHSH and LQKENI. Losses at the gene ends were 5 bases for V and 0 bases for J; bases not matched to a gene: 6. The CDR3 spans 16 residues. The CDR3 DNA is TGTGCCAGCTCATTAACTAGCGGGGGCTCCTCCTACGAGCAGTACTTC. Translated: CASSLTSGGSSYEQYF.

The V call is TRBV6-1, the J call TRBJ1-3; D remains ambiguous. Trimming took 4 bases from V and 6 from J, leaving 16 bases between them. The CDR3 covers 15 residues. In germline, CDR1 is MNHNS, CDR2 SASEGT. Here the CDR3 reads CASSVLAGHSNTIYF. CDR3 nucleotides: TGTGCCAGCAGTGTTTTAGCGGGCCACTCAAACACCATATATTTT.

V is TRBV5-4 and J is TRBJ1-2; no firm D call. Germline lookup yields CDR1 SGHNT and CDR2 YYREEE (reference sequence). The V gene lost 5 bases and the J gene lost 2 bases, with 19 bases spanning the gap. The CDR3 has 16 amino acids. The CDR3 DNA sequence: TGTGCCAGCAGTTTTCCCCCCTGGCGGGGAAACTATGGCTACACCTTC. It encodes CASSFPPWRGNYGYTF.